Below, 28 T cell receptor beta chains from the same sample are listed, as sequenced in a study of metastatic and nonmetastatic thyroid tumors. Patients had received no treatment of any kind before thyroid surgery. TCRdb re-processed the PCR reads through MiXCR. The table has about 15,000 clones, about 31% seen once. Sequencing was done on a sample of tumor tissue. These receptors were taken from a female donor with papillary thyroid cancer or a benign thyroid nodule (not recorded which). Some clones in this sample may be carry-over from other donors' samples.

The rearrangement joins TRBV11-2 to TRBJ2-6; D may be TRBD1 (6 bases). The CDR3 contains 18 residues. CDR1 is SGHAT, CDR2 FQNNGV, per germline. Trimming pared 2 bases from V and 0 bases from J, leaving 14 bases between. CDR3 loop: CASSLRQGMASGANVLTF. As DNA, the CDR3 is TGTGCCAGCAGCTTAAGGCAGGGGATGGCCTCTGGGGCCAACGTCCTGACTTTC.

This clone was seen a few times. CDR3 coding DNA: TGCAGTGCTCCTGACAGGTATAACTACGAGCAGTACTTC. The encoded protein is CSAPDRYNYEQYF. The J gene is TRBJ2-7, the V gene TRBV20-1, with D perhaps TRBD1 (6 bases). Looked up from germline, CDR1 is DFQATT and CDR2 is SNEGSKA (reference sequence). This CDR3 is 13 amino acids long. V lost 5 bases and J 3 bases, leaving 14 bases between the germline ends.

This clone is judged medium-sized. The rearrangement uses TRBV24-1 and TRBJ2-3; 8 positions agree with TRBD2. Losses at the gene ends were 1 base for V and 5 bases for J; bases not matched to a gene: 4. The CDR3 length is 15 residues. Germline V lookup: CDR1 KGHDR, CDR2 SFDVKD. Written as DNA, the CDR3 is TGTGCCACCAGTGATTTTAGGGCGGGAGGAGATACGCAGTATTTT. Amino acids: CATSDFRAGGDTQYF.

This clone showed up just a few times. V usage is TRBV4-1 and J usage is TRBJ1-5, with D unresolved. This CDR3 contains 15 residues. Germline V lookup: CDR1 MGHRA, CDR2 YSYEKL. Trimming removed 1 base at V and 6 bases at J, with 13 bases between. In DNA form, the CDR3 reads TGCGCCAGCAGCCAAGGACCAAGGGCCGGTCAGCCCCAGCATTTT. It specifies CASSQGPRAGQPQHF.

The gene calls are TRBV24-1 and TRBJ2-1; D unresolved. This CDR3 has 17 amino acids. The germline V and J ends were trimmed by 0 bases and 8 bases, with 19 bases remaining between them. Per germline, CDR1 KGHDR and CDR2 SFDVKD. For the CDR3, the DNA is TGTGCCACCAGTGATTTGTTCATGGCGATAGATAGGGATGAGCAGTTCTTC. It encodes CATSDLFMAIDRDEQFF.

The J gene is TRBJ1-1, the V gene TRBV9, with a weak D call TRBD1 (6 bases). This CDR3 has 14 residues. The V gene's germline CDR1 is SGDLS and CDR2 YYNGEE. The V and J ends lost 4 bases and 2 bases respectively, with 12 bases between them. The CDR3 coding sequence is TGTGCCAGCAGCAGGGGGTTAGAAAACACTGAAGCTTTCTTT. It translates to CASSRGLENTEAFF.

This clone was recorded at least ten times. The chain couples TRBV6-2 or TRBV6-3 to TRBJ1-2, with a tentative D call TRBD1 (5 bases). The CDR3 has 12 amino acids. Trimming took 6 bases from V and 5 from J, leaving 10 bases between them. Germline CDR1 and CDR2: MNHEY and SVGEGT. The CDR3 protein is CASSPGAYGYTF. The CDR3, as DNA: TGTGCCAGCAGCCCCGGGGCGTATGGCTACACCTTC.

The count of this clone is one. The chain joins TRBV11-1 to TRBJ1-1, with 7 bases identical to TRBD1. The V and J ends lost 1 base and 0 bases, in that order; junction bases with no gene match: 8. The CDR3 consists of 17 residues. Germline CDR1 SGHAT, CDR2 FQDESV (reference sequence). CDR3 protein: CASSLGEGGLMNTEAFF. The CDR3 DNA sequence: TGTGCCAGCAGCTTAGGGGAAGGGGGCTTGATGAACACTGAAGCTTTCTTT.

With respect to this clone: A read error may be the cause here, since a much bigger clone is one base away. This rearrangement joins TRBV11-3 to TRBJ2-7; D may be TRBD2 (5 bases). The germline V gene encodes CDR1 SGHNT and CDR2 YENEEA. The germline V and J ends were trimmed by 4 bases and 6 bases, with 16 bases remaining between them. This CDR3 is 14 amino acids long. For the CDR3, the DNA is TGTGCCAGCAGCTCAGTACTGGTAGGAGGCGAGCAGTACTTC. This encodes CASSSVLVGGEQYF.

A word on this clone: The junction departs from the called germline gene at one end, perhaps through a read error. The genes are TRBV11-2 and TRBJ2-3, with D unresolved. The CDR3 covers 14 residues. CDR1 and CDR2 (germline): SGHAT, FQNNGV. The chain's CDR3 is CAGSPCSGSDTQYF. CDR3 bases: TGTGCCGGCAGCCCCTGTTCTGGTTCAGATACGCAGTATTTT.

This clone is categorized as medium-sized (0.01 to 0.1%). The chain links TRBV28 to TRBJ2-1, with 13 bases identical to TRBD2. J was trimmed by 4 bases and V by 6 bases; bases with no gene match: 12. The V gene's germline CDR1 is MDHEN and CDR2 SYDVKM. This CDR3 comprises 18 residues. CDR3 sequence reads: CASRPGTSGNYHYNEQFF. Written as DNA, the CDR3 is TGTGCCAGCAGACCCGGGACTAGCGGGAACTACCATTACAATGAGCAGTTCTTC.

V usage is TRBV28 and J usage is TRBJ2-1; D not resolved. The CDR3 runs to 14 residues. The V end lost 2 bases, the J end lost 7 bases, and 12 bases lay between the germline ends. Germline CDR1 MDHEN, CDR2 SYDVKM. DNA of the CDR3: TGTGCCAGCAGTTTAAGGCTAGGCGTTAATGAGCAGTTCTTC. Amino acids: CASSLRLGVNEQFF.

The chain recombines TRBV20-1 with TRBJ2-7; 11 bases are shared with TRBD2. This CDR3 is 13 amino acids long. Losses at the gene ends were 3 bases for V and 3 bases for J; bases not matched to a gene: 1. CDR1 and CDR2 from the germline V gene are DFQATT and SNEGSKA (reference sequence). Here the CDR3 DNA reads TGCAGTGCTAGGGGACTAGCGGTCTACGAGCAGTACTTC. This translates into CSARGLAVYEQYF.

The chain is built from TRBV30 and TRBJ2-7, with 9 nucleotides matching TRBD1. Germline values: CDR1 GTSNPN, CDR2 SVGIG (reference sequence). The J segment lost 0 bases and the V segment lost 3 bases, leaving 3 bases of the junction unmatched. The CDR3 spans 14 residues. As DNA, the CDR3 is TGTGCCTGGAGATTGGGACAGGGCTCCTACGAGCAGTACTTC. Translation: CAWRLGQGSYEQYF.

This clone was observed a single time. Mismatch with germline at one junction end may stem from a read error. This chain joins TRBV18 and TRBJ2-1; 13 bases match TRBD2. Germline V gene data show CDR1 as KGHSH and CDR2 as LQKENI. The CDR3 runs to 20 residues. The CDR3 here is CASSPGLAGVAFTSHNGQFF. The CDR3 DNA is TGTGCCAGCTCACCCGGACTAGCGGGAGTTGCGTTTACCTCACACAATGGGCAGTTCTTC.

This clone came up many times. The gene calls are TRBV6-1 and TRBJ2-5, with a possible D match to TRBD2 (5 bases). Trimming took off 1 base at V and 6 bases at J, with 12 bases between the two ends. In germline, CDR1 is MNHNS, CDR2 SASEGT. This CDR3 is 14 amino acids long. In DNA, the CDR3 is TGTGCCAGCAGTGAAGGGGCCGACGGGAAGACCCAGTACTTC. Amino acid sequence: CASSEGADGKTQYF.

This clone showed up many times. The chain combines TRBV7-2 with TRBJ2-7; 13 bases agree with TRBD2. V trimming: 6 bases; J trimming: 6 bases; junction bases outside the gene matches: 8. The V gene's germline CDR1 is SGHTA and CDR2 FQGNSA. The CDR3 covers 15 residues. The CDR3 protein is CASSYRTSGSVEQYF. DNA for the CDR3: TGTGCCAGCAGTTATAGGACTAGCGGGAGTGTCGAGCAGTACTTC.

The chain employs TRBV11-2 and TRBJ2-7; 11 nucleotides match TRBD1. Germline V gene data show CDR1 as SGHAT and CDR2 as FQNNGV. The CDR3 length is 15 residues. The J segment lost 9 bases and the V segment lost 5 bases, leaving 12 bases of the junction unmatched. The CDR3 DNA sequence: TGTGCCAGCAGCCACCCCGGGACAGGGGGTCTCCGGCAGTACTTC. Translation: CASSHPGTGGLRQYF.

The CDR3 DNA sequence: TGTGCCTGGAGTGTATCCCTCTCTGGGGCCAACGTCCTGACTTTC. This codes for CAWSVSLSGANVLTF. This sequence joins TRBV30 and TRBJ2-6; the D is unclear. Trimming took off 0 bases at V and 0 bases at J, with 6 bases between the two ends. This CDR3 has 15 residues. Germline V gene sequence: CDR1 GTSNPN, CDR2 SVGIG (reference sequence).

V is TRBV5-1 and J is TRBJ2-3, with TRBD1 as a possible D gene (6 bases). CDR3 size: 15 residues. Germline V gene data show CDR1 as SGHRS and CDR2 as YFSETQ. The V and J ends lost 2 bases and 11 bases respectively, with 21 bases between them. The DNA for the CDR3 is TGCGCCAGCAGCTTTGGGGGACATGACACAGATTGGCAGTATTTT. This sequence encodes CASSFGGHDTDWQYF.

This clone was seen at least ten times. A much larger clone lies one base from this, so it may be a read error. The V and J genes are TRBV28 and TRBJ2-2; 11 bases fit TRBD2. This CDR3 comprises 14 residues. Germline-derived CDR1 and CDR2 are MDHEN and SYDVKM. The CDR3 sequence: CASSGRGNAGELFF. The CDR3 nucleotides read TGTGCCAGTAGCGGGAGGGGGAACGCCGGGGAGCTGTTTTTT.

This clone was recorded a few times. The CDR3 bases are TGTGCCAGCAGCTTAGAGGGGAATTACTACGAGCAGTACTTC. It codes for CASSLEGNYYEQYF. The chain uses TRBV7-2 and TRBJ2-7; a weak D match, TRBD1 (5 bases). CDR3 length: 14 amino acids. The germline gives CDR1 SGHTA, CDR2 FQGNSA. V was trimmed by 1 base and J by 3 bases, leaving 10 bases between them.

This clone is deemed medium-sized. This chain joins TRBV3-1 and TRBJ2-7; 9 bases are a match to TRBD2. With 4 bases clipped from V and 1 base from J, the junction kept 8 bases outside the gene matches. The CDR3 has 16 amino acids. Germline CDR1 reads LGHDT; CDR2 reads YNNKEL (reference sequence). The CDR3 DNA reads TGTGCCAGCAGCCGGGGCTTAGCGGGGGTTTCCTACGAGCAGTACTTC. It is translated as CASSRGLAGVSYEQYF.

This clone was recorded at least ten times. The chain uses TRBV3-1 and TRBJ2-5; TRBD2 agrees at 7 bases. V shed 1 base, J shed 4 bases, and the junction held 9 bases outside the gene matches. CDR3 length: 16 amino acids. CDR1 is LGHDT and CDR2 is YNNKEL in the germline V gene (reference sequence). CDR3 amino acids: CASSQVKGRASETQYF. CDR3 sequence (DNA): TGTGCCAGCAGCCAAGTCAAAGGGAGGGCCTCAGAGACCCAGTACTTC.

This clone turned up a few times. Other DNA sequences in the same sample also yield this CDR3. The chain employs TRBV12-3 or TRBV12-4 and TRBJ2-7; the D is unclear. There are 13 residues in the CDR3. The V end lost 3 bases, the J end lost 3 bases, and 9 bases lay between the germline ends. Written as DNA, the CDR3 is TGTGCCAGCAGTTTGGGAAGATTCTACGAGCAGTACTTC. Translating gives CASSLGRFYEQYF.

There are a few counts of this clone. The CDR3 DNA is TGTGCCAGCAGCCCCCGGGGGGACAATCAGCCCCAGCATTTT. It encodes CASSPRGDNQPQHF. The V and J genes are TRBV28 and TRBJ1-5, with D possibly matching TRBD1 (5 bases). CDR1 is MDHEN and CDR2 is SYDVKM in the germline V gene. The germline V and J ends were trimmed by 6 bases and 3 bases, with 12 bases remaining between them. The CDR3 has 14 amino acids.

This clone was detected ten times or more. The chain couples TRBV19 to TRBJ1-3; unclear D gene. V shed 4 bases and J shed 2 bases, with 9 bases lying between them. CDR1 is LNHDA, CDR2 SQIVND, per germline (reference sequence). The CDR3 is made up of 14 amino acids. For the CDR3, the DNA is TGTGCCAGTAGTAAAGCGGGAACTGGAAACACCATATATTTT. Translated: CASSKAGTGNTIYF.

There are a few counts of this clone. The CDR3 DNA reads TGCGCCAGCAGTGAGAAGACTAGCGATGAGCAGTTCTTC. This gives the protein CASSEKTSDEQFF. V gene TRBV10-1 combines with J gene TRBJ2-1; 8 positions agree with TRBD2. Looked up from germline, CDR1 is WNHNN and CDR2 is SYGVQD (reference sequence). J was trimmed by 8 bases and V by 2 bases; bases with no gene match: 2. CDR3 length: 13 amino acids.